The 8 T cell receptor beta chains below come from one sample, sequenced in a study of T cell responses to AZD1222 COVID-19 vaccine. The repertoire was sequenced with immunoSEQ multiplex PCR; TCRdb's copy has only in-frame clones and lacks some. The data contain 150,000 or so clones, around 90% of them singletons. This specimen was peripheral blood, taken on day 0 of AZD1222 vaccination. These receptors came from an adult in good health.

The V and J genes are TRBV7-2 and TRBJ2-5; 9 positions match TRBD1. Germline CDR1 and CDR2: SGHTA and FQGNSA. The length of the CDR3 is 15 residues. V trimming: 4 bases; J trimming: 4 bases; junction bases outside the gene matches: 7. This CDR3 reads CASSSRQGELETQYF. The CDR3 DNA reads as TGTGCCAGCAGCTCCCGACAGGGGGAGTTAGAGACCCAGTACTTC.

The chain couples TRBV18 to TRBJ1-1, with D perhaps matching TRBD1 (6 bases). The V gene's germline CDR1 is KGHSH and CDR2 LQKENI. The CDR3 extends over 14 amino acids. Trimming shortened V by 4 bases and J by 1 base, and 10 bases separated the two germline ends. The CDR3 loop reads CASSRLDRNTEAFF. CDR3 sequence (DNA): TGTGCCAGCTCACGCTTGGACAGGAACACTGAAGCTTTCTTT.

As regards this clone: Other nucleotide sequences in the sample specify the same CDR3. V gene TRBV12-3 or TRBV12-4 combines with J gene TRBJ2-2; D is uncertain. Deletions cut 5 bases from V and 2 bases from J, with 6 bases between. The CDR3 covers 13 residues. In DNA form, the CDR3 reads TGTGCCAGCAGTCCCGACAACACCGGGGAGCTGTTTTTT. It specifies CASSPDNTGELFF.

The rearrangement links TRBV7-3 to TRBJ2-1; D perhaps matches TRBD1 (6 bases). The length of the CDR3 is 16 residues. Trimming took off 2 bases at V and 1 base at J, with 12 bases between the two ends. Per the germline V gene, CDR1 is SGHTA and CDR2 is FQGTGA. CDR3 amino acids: CASSLSGADSYNEQFF. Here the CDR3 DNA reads TGTGCCAGCAGCTTATCAGGGGCTGATTCCTACAATGAGCAGTTCTTC.

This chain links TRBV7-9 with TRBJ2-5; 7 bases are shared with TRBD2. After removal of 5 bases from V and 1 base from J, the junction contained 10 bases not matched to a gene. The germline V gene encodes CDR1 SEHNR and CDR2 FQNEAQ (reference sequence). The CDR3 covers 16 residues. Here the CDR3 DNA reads TGTGCCAGCAGCACCACCCGCGGGAGTGTCCAAGAGACCCAGTACTTC. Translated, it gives CASSTTRGSVQETQYF.

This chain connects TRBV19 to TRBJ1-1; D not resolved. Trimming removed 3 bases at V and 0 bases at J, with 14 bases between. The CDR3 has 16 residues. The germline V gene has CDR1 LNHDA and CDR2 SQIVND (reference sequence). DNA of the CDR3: TGTGCCAGTAGTATCGGTTCGGCAATGATGAACACTGAAGCTTTCTTT. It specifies CASSIGSAMMNTEAFF. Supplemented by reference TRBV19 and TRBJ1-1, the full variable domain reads DGGITQSPKYLFRKEGQNVTLSCEQNLNHDAMYWYRQDPGQGLRLIYYSQIVNDFQKGDIAEGYSVSREKKESFPLTVTSAQKNPTAFYLCASSIGSAMMNTEAFFGQGTRLTVV.

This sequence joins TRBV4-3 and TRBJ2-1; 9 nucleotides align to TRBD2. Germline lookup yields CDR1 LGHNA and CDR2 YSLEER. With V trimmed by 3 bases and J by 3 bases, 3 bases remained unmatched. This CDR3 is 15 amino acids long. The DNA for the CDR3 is TGCGCCAGCAGCCAGATAGCGGGAGACTACAATGAGCAGTTCTTC. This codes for CASSQIAGDYNEQFF.

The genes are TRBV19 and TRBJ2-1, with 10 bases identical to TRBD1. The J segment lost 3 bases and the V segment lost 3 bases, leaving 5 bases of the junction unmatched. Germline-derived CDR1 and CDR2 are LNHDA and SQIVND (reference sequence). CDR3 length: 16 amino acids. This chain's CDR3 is CASSMSGQGVYNEQFF. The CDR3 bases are TGTGCCAGTAGTATGTCCGGACAGGGGGTCTACAATGAGCAGTTCTTC.